The sequence of this T cell receptor beta chain was determined in a study of blood T cell repertoires in COVID-19 (TCRdb year 2020). Background on the whole study: Samples covering the acute and convalescent phases of COVID-19 were provided by collaborators in the United States, Italy and Spain. Nearly every sample came with metadata listing a de-identified subject ID, COVID-19 status, age in years and sex. Samples came from the ongoing ImmuneRACE study (first 160 participants) plus 1,254 subjects from 6 global collaborators. The prospective study material was composed of cDNA or gDNA derived from T cells, B-cell-depleted T cells, or PBMCs. The repertoires were released in a freely available public database meant as a resource for research on the immune response to SARS-CoV-2. The dataset comprised deeply sampled blood TCRbeta repertoires from subjects exposed to, actively infected with, or recovered from COVID-19. Where available, HLA class I and class II types were obtained from metadata supplied by the sample provider rather than from assay-based typing.

TCRbeta CDR3 regions were amplified from genomic DNA by means of the immunoSEQ Assay, a bias-controlled multiplex PCR. Processing in the source paper ran as follows. The number of nucleated cells in each sample was estimated from the amplification of reference gene primers within the assay. To quantify the absolute abundance of each unique TCRbeta CDR3 rearrangement, sequence reads were collapsed and filtered. Productive Simpson clonality was computed per sample as the square root of Simpson's diversity index over productive rearrangements. This immuneACCESS table, as held by TCRdb, lists in-frame sequences with V and J called but not all clones. Of the missing ones, under half trace to an unresolved V gene in checked studies; the others have no known cause. V, J and clone size are taken as reported in that table, and D and trimming were inferred from the DNA itself. The sample table lists some 99,000 clones, about 90% of them with a count of one. In total, the top ten clones hold about 1.1% of the sample.

The collaborating institutions used their own protocols to collect whole blood in K2EDTA tubes. Collaborator samples were shipped for TCRbeta analysis as frozen whole blood, isolated PBMCs, or DNA extracted from either sample type. Comment on this clone: It lacks a known antigen. No base quality values were provided; no much bigger clone lies one nucleotide off.

The junction shows trimming of 0 bases on V and 4 bases on J, plus 9 bases between the germline ends. From cysteine to phenylalanine, the CDR3 is 15 amino acids long. CDR3 DNA only is kept here, 45 bases in frame from base 1. CDR1 and CDR2 are drawn from the germline V gene (reference sequence): MNHNY, SVGAGI. Findings and caveats that apply to the study as a whole: How much clinical and demographic metadata was included differed by source and by participant, and the metadata was provided uncurated.

This clonotype was sampled from a human donor in a cohort sampled during active COVID-19. Sample: peripheral blood. The chain uses TRBV6-6 and TRBJ1-4; no confident D gene assignment can be made. The nucleotides are TGTGCCAGCAGTTACTCGTGGGCCTTTAATGAAAAACTGTTTTTT. Protein translation: CASSYSWAFNEKLFF.